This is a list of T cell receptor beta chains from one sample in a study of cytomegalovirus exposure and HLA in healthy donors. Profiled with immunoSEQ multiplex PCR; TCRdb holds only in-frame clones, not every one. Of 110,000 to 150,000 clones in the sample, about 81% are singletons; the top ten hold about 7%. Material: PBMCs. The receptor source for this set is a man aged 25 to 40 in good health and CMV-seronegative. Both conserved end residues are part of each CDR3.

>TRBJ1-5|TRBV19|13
CASRGAVYQPQHF
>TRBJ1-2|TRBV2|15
CASSQPSGQAYGYTF
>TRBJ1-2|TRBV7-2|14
CASSSDRLSYGYTF
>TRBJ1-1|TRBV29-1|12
CSVQRQGTEAFF
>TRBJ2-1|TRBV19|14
CASCRDSSYNEQFF
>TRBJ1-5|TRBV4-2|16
CASSQDSGQTKLPQHF
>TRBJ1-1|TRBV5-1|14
CASSSTGMNTEAFF
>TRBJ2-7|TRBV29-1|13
CSVGRDTAGEQYF
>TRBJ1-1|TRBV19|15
CASSPRGTMNTEAFF
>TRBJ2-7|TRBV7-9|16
CASSLEVRGEAYEQYF
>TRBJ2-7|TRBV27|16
CASSLGAGLAEYEQYF
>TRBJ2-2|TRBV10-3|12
CAIRVDTGELFF
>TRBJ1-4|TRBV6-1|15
CASSEARGANEKLFF
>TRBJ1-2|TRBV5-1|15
CASSSRTGVAYGYTF
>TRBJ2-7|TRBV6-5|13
CASRQGERYEQYF
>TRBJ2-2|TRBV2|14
CASGIDRYTGELFF
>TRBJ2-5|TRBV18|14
CASSPPPSGETQYF
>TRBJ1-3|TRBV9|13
CASSVGTVNTIYF
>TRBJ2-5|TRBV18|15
CASSLSDRHQETQYF
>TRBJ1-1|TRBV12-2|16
CASRLGDFRRNTEAFF
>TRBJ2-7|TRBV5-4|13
CASSSLDRGEQYF
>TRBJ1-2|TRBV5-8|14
CASSFLTGGYGYTF
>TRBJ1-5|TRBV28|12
CASSTSRGSQHF
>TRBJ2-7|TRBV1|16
CTSSQGAGTISYEQYF
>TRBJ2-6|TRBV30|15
CAWTRRSAGANVLTF
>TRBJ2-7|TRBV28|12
CATQTGAYEQYF
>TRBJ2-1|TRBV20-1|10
CSVAGGEQFF
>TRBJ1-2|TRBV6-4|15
CASRGTGRANYGYTF
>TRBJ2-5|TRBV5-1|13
CASSLNYLETQYF
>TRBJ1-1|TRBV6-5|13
CASKEIRTGVAFF
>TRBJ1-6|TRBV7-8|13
CASSLTGNSPLHF
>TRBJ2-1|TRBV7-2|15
CASSLNAPGYNEQFF
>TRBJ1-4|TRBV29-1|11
CSAEGDEKLFF
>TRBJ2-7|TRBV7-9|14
CASSPQPGPGEQYF
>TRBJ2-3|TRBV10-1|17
CASSELAGVSNTDTQYF
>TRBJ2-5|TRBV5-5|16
CASSSGQGGELETQYF